The 30 T cell receptor beta chains listed next were all sequenced from one sample in a study of response to subunit inactivated influenza vaccine. In TCRdb, the RT-PCR reads were re-called with MiXCR into one record per CDR3 protein. The data contain about 700,000 distinct CDR3 sequences, approximately 14% of them singletons. The sample in question was PBMCs from blood, obtained 14 to 15 days before vaccination. The receptors come from a man aged 45-60 years who received an inactivated influenza vaccine.

V is TRBV6-2 or TRBV6-3 and J is TRBJ2-1; 9 nucleotides align to TRBD2. The CDR3 sequence is 14 residues long. The V segment lost 7 bases and the J segment 9 bases; nucleotides outside the gene matches: 10. Germline V gives CDR1 MNHEY, CDR2 SVGEGT. The CDR3 sequence: CASTLGLAGVEQFF. CDR3 DNA sequence: TGTGCCAGCACCTTGGGCTTAGCGGGGGTTGAGCAGTTCTTC.

This clonotype was detected many times. The J gene is TRBJ1-5, the V gene TRBV12-3 or TRBV12-4, with unresolved D. The CDR3 is 13 amino acids. The ends were cut back, 0 bases at V and 6 bases at J, with 6 bases in the middle. The CDR3 region is CASSLARAQPQHF. CDR3 nucleotides: TGTGCCAGCAGTTTAGCTAGAGCTCAGCCCCAGCATTTT.

This clonotype was detected only once. V is TRBV18 and J is TRBJ2-2; possibly TRBD1 or TRBD2 for D (5 bases each). CDR1 and CDR2 (germline): KGHSH, LQKENI. V was shortened by 2 bases and J by 6 bases, with 19 bases between the two germline ends. This CDR3 is built from 17 residues. In DNA form, the CDR3 reads TGTGCCAGCTCACCAAGATTTGGAGAGGGGAAATCCGGGGAGCTGTTTTTT. It yields the protein CASSPRFGEGKSGELFF.

This clonotype was found a few times. This rearrangement joins TRBV15 to TRBJ1-4; 10 nucleotides match TRBD1. The germline gives CDR1 LNHNV, CDR2 YYDKDF (reference sequence). The CDR3 has 19 residues. After removal of 4 bases from V and 5 bases from J, the junction contained 16 bases not matched to a gene. CDR3 residues: CATSTTSGTGAWRNEKLFF. The CDR3 DNA reads TGTGCCACCAGCACGACATCCGGGACAGGGGCATGGAGAAATGAAAAACTGTTTTTT.

This chain uses TRBV20-1 with TRBJ1-5; 9 bases line up with TRBD1. With V trimmed by 3 bases and J by 10 bases, 4 bases remained unmatched. This CDR3 region has 12 residues. Germline CDR1 DFQATT, CDR2 SNEGSKA (reference sequence). The CDR3 protein is CSARTGQGPQHF. CDR3 bases: TGCAGTGCTAGGACGGGACAGGGCCCCCAGCATTTT.

This sequence joins TRBV7-9 and TRBJ1-2; D possibly corresponds to TRBD1 (6 bases). The CDR3 runs to 12 residues. V was pared by 5 bases and J by 8 bases, with 12 bases between. From germline, CDR1 is SEHNR and CDR2 FQNEAQ (reference sequence). Here the CDR3 reads CASSDGGYGYTF. In DNA form, the CDR3 reads TGTGCCAGCAGCGATGGGGGCTACGGCTACACCTTC.

V gene TRBV6-2 or TRBV6-3 combines with J gene TRBJ1-5; 10 bases line up with TRBD1. V was clipped by 0 bases and J by 3 bases; unmatched bases: 5. This CDR3 is built from 17 residues. The germline V gene has CDR1 MNHEY and CDR2 SVGEGT. This CDR3 reads CASSYSRGTGDNQPQHF. The CDR3 DNA reads TGTGCCAGCAGTTACTCGAGGGGGACAGGGGACAATCAGCCCCAGCATTTT.

V usage is TRBV5-1 and J usage is TRBJ1-1; 8 bases map to TRBD1. Germline V gene lookup returns CDR1 SGHRS and CDR2 YFSETQ. The V and J ends lost 0 bases and 5 bases, in that order; junction bases with no gene match: 9. The CDR3 has 16 residues. CDR3 sequence reads: CASSLVDRGGYTEAFF. The CDR3 nucleotides read TGCGCCAGCAGCTTGGTCGACAGGGGCGGGTATACTGAAGCTTTCTTT.

The V and J genes are TRBV20-1 and TRBJ1-5, with D unresolved. The CDR3 has 16 amino acids. The germline V gene encodes CDR1 DFQATT and CDR2 SNEGSKA (reference sequence). V lost 0 bases and J lost 6, with 18 bases in between. The CDR3 here is CSARDKDLRRGQPQHF. CDR3 bases: TGCAGTGCTAGAGATAAGGACCTACGGCGGGGTCAGCCCCAGCATTTT.

This clonotype has a count of ten or more. V and J are TRBV15 and TRBJ2-6; possibly TRBD1 for D (6 bases). Germline V CDR1 and CDR2: LNHNV, YYDKDF (reference sequence). The CDR3 is 20 amino acids. V lost 1 base, J lost 0 bases, and 19 bases lay in between. CDR3 protein: CATSRGLNRDTLSGANVLTF. The CDR3 nucleotides read TGTGCCACCAGCAGAGGGTTAAACCGGGACACCCTCTCTGGGGCCAACGTCCTGACTTTC.

The rearrangement links TRBV12-3 or TRBV12-4 to TRBJ2-5; TRBD2 matches 10 bases. The CDR3 consists of 15 residues. Trimming took 5 bases from V and 2 from J; bases not matched to a gene: 5. The CDR3 sequence: CASSRTSGTQETQYF. CDR3 DNA: TGTGCCAGCAGTCGGACTAGCGGTACACAAGAGACCCAGTACTTC.

This clonotype was picked up many times. The chain is built from TRBV18 and TRBJ2-7; D call uncertain. V was cut by 4 bases and J by 4 bases, with 8 bases left in between. CDR3 size: 12 residues. Germline-derived CDR1 and CDR2 are KGHSH and LQKENI. CDR3 sequence: CASSLVNYEQYF. CDR3 nucleotide sequence: TGTGCCAGCTCACTAGTTAATTACGAGCAGTACTTC.

The chain is built from TRBV20-1 and TRBJ2-1; maybe TRBD2 (6 bases). This CDR3 is built from 18 residues. The V end lost 5 bases, the J end lost 3 bases, and 26 bases lay between the germline ends. Per the germline V gene, CDR1 is DFQATT and CDR2 is SNEGSKA (reference sequence). DNA of the CDR3: TGCAGTGCTCGGCTCCGTCGACTCCGGGGGATCTTCTACAATGAGCAGTTCTTC. It codes for CSARLRRLRGIFYNEQFF.

In this sample, this clonotype turned up many times. The chain uses TRBV2 and TRBJ2-5; possibly TRBD2 for D (5 bases). The CDR3 is 13 amino acids. Trimming removed 7 bases at V and 1 base at J, with 10 bases between. CDR1 is SNHLY and CDR2 is FYNNEI in the germline V gene. The CDR3 protein is CASNSGIQETQYF. The CDR3 bases are TGTGCCAGCAATTCCGGGATCCAAGAGACCCAGTACTTC. The full variable domain, with the rest looked up from reference TRBV2 and TRBJ2-5, is EPEVTQTPSHQVTQMGQEVILRCVPISNHLYFYWYRQILGQKVEFLVSFYNNEISEKSEIFDDQFSVERPDGSNFTLKIRSTKLEDSAMYFCASNSGIQETQYFGPGTRLLVL.

This clonotype was counted a few times. The chain has TRBV7-2 and TRBJ1-1, with D possibly being TRBD1 (5 bases). The CDR3 contains 12 residues. The germline V and J ends were trimmed by 11 bases and 0 bases, with 10 bases remaining between them. In germline, CDR1 is SGHTA, CDR2 FQGNSA. The CDR3 nucleotides read TGTGCCCTGCGGGGGTTGAACACTGAAGCTTTCTTT. This translates into CALRGLNTEAFF.

This clonotype occurred many times. This chain uses TRBV3-1 with TRBJ1-2; the D gene is possibly TRBD1 (6 bases). Germline CDR1 and CDR2: LGHDT and YNNKEL (reference sequence). This CDR3 region has 13 residues. V was pared by 8 bases and J by 6 bases, with 16 bases between. CDR3 nucleotides: TGTGCCAGCCGCGGAGGCAGGGGCGATGGCTACACCTTC. This codes for CASRGGRGDGYTF.

The chain uses TRBV25-1 and TRBJ1-1; D perhaps matches TRBD1 (6 bases). CDR3 length: 14 residues. V was clipped by 6 bases and J by 3 bases, with 14 bases between them. Germline CDR1 MGHDK, CDR2 SYGVNS. The CDR3, as DNA: TGTGCCAGCAGAGAAACAGGGTGGGACACTGAAGCTTTCTTT. This codes for CASRETGWDTEAFF.

This clonotype showed up many times. The V gene is TRBV4-3, the J gene TRBJ2-1; the D gene is possibly TRBD2 (5 bases). Germline V gene sequence: CDR1 LGHNA, CDR2 YSLEER. V was cut by 3 bases and J by 0 bases, with 15 bases left in between. This CDR3 is 17 amino acids long. The CDR3, as DNA: TGCGCCAGCAGCCAGACCCTTAGCGAGAGCTCCTACAATGAGCAGTTCTTC. Protein sequence: CASSQTLSESSYNEQFF.

There are a few counts of this clonotype. V is TRBV2 and J is TRBJ2-6; perhaps TRBD2 as D (7 bases). V was trimmed by 7 bases and J by 1 base, leaving 20 bases between them. CDR3 length: 18 amino acids. Germline V gives CDR1 SNHLY, CDR2 FYNNEI. CDR3 loop: CASNLDAGASSGANVLTF. CDR3 nucleotides: TGTGCCAGCAATTTAGATGCGGGGGCGTCATCTGGGGCCAACGTCCTGACTTTC.

The chain couples TRBV19 to TRBJ1-5; 7 bases are shared with TRBD1. The CDR3 contains 14 residues. Trimming removed 5 bases from V and 4 bases from J; junction bases left unmatched: 5. Germline values: CDR1 LNHDA, CDR2 SQIVND (reference sequence). CDR3 loop: CASSPDRENQPQHF. The CDR3 nucleotides are TGTGCCAGTAGTCCCGACAGGGAAAATCAGCCCCAGCATTTT.

This clonotype was counted between two and nine times. The CDR3 sequence is CATSSYRGGTEAFF. The CDR3 DNA follows: TGTGCCACCAGCAGCTACAGGGGTGGCACTGAAGCTTTCTTT. The chain couples TRBV15 to TRBJ1-1; 7 bases align to TRBD1. The germline CDR1 and CDR2 sequences are LNHNV and YYDKDF (reference sequence). The CDR3 covers 14 residues. V shed 3 bases, J shed 4 bases, and the junction held 5 bases outside the gene matches.

This clonotype was seen many times. The rearrangement links TRBV7-2 to TRBJ1-1, with 11 bases lining up with TRBD1. Germline V gene sequence: CDR1 SGHTA, CDR2 FQGNSA. This CDR3 is 15 amino acids long. Trimming at V came to 2 bases and at J to 4 bases, leaving 3 bases not matched to a gene. The DNA of the CDR3 is TGTGCCAGCAGCTTAAGGACAGGGGGCCTCACTGAAGCTTTCTTT. Amino acid sequence: CASSLRTGGLTEAFF.

In its sample, this clonotype was seen a few times. J is TRBJ2-3 and V is TRBV20-1, with D maybe TRBD1 (5 bases). V lost 2 bases and J 0 bases, leaving 9 bases between the germline ends. Germline V gene sequence: CDR1 DFQATT, CDR2 SNEGSKA (reference sequence). This CDR3 has 14 amino acids. The CDR3 protein is CSARQGLSTDTQYF. In nucleotides, the CDR3 is TGCAGTGCTAGACAGGGCTTAAGCACAGATACGCAGTATTTT.

J is TRBJ2-1 and V is TRBV7-2, with D possibly TRBD2 on 7 matching bases. Trimming stripped 1 base from V and 9 bases from J, with 16 bases between. The CDR3 consists of 15 residues. Germline V gives CDR1 SGHTA, CDR2 FQGNSA. The CDR3 sequence is CASSLVGGAFGEQFF. CDR3 coding DNA: TGTGCCAGCAGCTTAGTGGGGGGGGCCTTTGGTGAGCAGTTCTTC.

In its sample, this clonotype was seen many times. This CDR3 reads CASSPRDRRHAFF. The CDR3 DNA reads TGTGCCAGCAGCCCTCGGGACAGGAGGCATGCTTTCTTT. The chain is built from TRBV12-3 or TRBV12-4 and TRBJ1-1, with TRBD1 matching 8 bases. The CDR3 contains 13 residues. After removal of 6 bases from V and 11 bases from J, the junction contained 11 bases not matched to a gene.

This clonotype turned up a few times. This rearrangement joins TRBV24-1 to TRBJ2-7, with D unresolved. Trimming took 6 bases from V and 7 from J, leaving 15 bases between them. The CDR3 is 13 residues long. Germline values: CDR1 KGHDR, CDR2 SFDVKD. The CDR3 sequence is CATSLTSFEEQYF. CDR3 sequence (DNA): TGTGCCACCAGTTTGACATCCTTTGAAGAGCAGTACTTC.

The V call is TRBV11-2, the J call TRBJ2-4; D tentatively reads TRBD1 or TRBD2 (5 bases each). The CDR3 covers 18 residues. V lost 5 bases, J lost 0 bases, and 20 bases lay in between. Germline V gene data show CDR1 as SGHAT and CDR2 as FQNNGV. CDR3 sequence (DNA): TGTGCCAGCAGCGCTTGGGACCACAGAGCTTTAGCCAAAAACATTCAGTACTTC. Its translation: CASSAWDHRALAKNIQYF. Variable domain in full (rest from reference TRBV11-2 and TRBJ2-4): EAGVAQSPRYKIIEKRQSVAFWCNPISGHATLYWYQQILGQGPKLLIQFQNNGVVDDSQLPKDRFSAERLKGVDSTLKIQPAKLEDSAVYLCASSAWDHRALAKNIQYFGAGTRLSVL.

This clonotype was detected a few times. V and J are TRBV10-3 and TRBJ2-7; D unclear. The germline gives CDR1 ENHRY, CDR2 SYGVKD. The CDR3 is made up of 15 amino acids. V was clipped by 3 bases and J by 3 bases, with 15 bases between them. In DNA form, the CDR3 reads TGTGCCATCAGTGAAGGAGTGACGTTTGGCTACGAGCAGTACTTC. Its translation: CAISEGVTFGYEQYF.

The genes are TRBV6-1 and TRBJ1-5, with unresolved D. The germline gives CDR1 MNHNS, CDR2 SASEGT. V dropped 6 bases and J dropped 2 bases, with 14 bases sitting between them. CDR3 length: 15 amino acids. The CDR3 loop is CASRPRLPGNQPQHF. In DNA form, the CDR3 reads TGTGCCAGCAGACCCAGACTCCCTGGCAATCAGCCCCAGCATTTT.

At least ten counts were recorded for this clonotype. The chain uses TRBV14 and TRBJ1-6, with D uncertain. V gave up 4 bases and J gave up 8 bases, with 12 bases separating them. Looked up from germline, CDR1 is SGHDN and CDR2 is FVKESK. CDR3 length: 14 amino acids. CDR3 sequence (DNA): TGTGCCAGCAGCCCTCGCCTTATCGATTCACCCCTCCACTTT. Residues: CASSPRLIDSPLHF.